The present entry profiles one T cell receptor beta chain with its context. The antigen is undetermined. There are 20 residues in the CDR3. Losses at the gene ends were 1 base for V and 0 bases for J; bases not matched to a gene: 16. Germline assignment: CDR1 SGHDN and CDR2 FVKESK. The table came from immunoSEQ multiplex PCR; TCRdb's copy has only in-frame clones and leaves some out. The repertoire includes 1,700 or so clones, about 85% of them detected once, and around 3.8% sits in the top ten. This specimen comes from a study of T cells and Merkel cell carcinoma outcomes. Study findings and constraints: Repertoire plus T-cell density reportedly predicted Merkel cell carcinoma outcomes.

Sequenced sample: tumor tissue from Merkel cell carcinoma. The chain couples TRBV14 to TRBJ2-7, with TRBD1 identical over 9 bases. The receptor's source is a human donor with Merkel cell carcinoma. DNA of the CDR3: TGTGCCAGCAGCCAAGTAAACCGAGACAGGGGGGTGCCATCCTCCTACGAGCAGTACTTC. Encoded protein: CASSQVNRDRGVPSSYEQYF.